Presented here are 15 T cell receptor beta chains from one specimen sequenced in a study of T-cell memory formation after mild COVID-19. A single record per CDR3 protein comes from TCRdb applying MiXCR to the 5' RACE reads. This table has 350,000 to 450,000 distinct CDR3 sequences, around 18% appearing once. The sample taken for sequencing was PBMCs or a T cell subset sorted from them (not recorded which). The receptors derive from an adult woman who had mild COVID-19 (a few samples of this study predate the infection). Cell type and time point are not known.

The chain uses TRBV12-3 or TRBV12-4 and TRBJ2-5; 8 bases align to TRBD1. V lost 5 bases to trimming and J lost 5 bases; unmatched junction nucleotides: 10. CDR3 length: 15 residues. CDR3 sequence reads: CASSTRQGKGETQYF. CDR3 bases: TGTGCCAGCAGTACACGACAGGGGAAAGGGGAGACCCAGTACTTC.

Only a few counts were recorded for this clonotype. V usage is TRBV20-1 and J usage is TRBJ1-3; 7 bases fit TRBD1. This CDR3 has 15 residues. The junction had 9 bases not matched to a gene; V was cut back by 6 bases and J by 1 base. Germline V gene lookup returns CDR1 DFQATT and CDR2 SNEGSKA (reference sequence). The CDR3 is CSAEDRDASGNTIYF. The CDR3 DNA reads as TGCAGTGCGGAAGACAGGGACGCGTCTGGAAACACCATATATTTT.

In its sample, this clonotype was seen a few times. This chain joins TRBV6-2 or TRBV6-3 and TRBJ2-2; weak D call: TRBD1 (7 bases). Trimming took 9 bases from V and 1 from J, leaving 12 bases between them. The V gene's germline CDR1 is MNHEY and CDR2 SVGEGT. The CDR3 consists of 14 residues. The chain's CDR3 is CASRQGGNTGELFF. In DNA, the CDR3 is TGTGCCAGTCGACAGGGAGGGAACACCGGGGAGCTGTTTTTT.

This clonotype was observed a few times. The gene calls are TRBV5-4 and TRBJ2-7, with D possibly being TRBD1 or TRBD2 (5 bases each). V was trimmed by 4 bases and J by 11 bases, leaving 13 bases between them. The CDR3 is 11 residues long. Germline assignment: CDR1 SGHNT and CDR2 YYREEE (reference sequence). DNA for the CDR3: TGTGCCAGCAGCCCACAATTGGGGGAGTACTTC. This encodes CASSPQLGEYF.

The J gene is TRBJ2-3, the V gene TRBV6-5; TRBD2 agrees at 7 bases. Trimming cost V 5 bases and J 4 bases; bases outside gene matches: 6. CDR1 and CDR2 (germline): MNHEY, SVGAGI. The CDR3 runs 14 residues. CDR3 in amino acids: CASSRRGGPDTQYF. CDR3 bases: TGTGCCAGCAGTCGTAGGGGAGGGCCAGATACGCAGTATTTT.

This clonotype has ten or more counts. The chain couples TRBV7-9 to TRBJ2-1; D uncertain. CDR3 length: 15 amino acids. V was pared by 8 bases and J by 1 base, with 15 bases between. CDR1 SEHNR and CDR2 FQNEAQ come from the germline V gene (reference sequence). The CDR3 DNA follows: TGTGCCAGCGCCTCCACGGCCCCTTCCTACAATGAGCAGTTCTTC. Protein product: CASASTAPSYNEQFF.

This clonotype was counted between two and nine times. This chain links TRBV20-1 with TRBJ2-2; TRBD2 is a possible D gene (6 bases). This CDR3 has 14 residues. Trimming pared 1 base from V and 4 bases from J, leaving 10 bases between. Germline CDR1 reads DFQATT; CDR2 reads SNEGSKA (reference sequence). The CDR3 is CSARVGGATGELFF. CDR3 in DNA: TGCAGTGCTAGAGTGGGGGGAGCCACCGGGGAGCTGTTTTTT.

The chain employs TRBV5-1 and TRBJ2-3; tentatively, D is TRBD1 or TRBD2 (6 bases each). The CDR3 extends over 13 amino acids. Germline V lookup: CDR1 SGHRS, CDR2 YFSETQ. V lost 0 bases and J lost 7, with 9 bases in between. The CDR3 spells CASSLERGHTQYF. The CDR3 DNA reads as TGCGCCAGCAGCTTGGAACGGGGGCATACGCAGTATTTT.

J is TRBJ2-2 and V is TRBV5-1; D gene ambiguous. Trimming cost V 3 bases and J 0 bases, with 6 bases left between them. Germline CDR1 reads SGHRS; CDR2 reads YFSETQ. The CDR3 runs to 14 residues. As DNA, the CDR3 is TGCGCCAGCAGCTGGTACCCGAACACCGGGGAGCTGTTTTTT. Translation: CASSWYPNTGELFF. Full variable domain (rest looked up from reference TRBV5-1 and TRBJ2-2): KAGVTQTPRYLIKTRGQQVTLSCSPISGHRSVSWYQQTPGQGLQFLFEYFSETQRNKGNFPGRFSGRQFSNSRSEMNVSTLELGDSALYLCASSWYPNTGELFFGEGSRLTVL.

The V gene is TRBV12-5, the J gene TRBJ1-4, with D possibly matching TRBD1 (5 bases). V lost 5 bases and J 7 bases, leaving 11 bases between the germline ends. CDR1 is LGHNT and CDR2 is FRNRAP in the germline V gene. The CDR3 consists of 13 residues. CDR3 region: CASGHDSTEKLFF. CDR3 nucleotide sequence: TGTGCTAGTGGTCACGACAGCACTGAAAAACTGTTTTTT.

The chain carries TRBV5-1 and TRBJ2-7; D gene unclear. Germline values: CDR1 SGHRS, CDR2 YFSETQ. Trimming stripped 10 bases from V and 4 bases from J, with 15 bases between. This CDR3 spans 12 amino acids. This CDR3 is CASVILGYEQYF. The DNA for the CDR3 is TGCGCCTCGGTGATCTTGGGGTACGAGCAGTACTTC. The variable domain in full, with the rest retrieved from reference TRBV5-1 and TRBJ2-7, is KAGVTQTPRYLIKTRGQQVTLSCSPISGHRSVSWYQQTPGQGLQFLFEYFSETQRNKGNFPGRFSGRQFSNSRSEMNVSTLELGDSALYLCASVILGYEQYFGPGTRLTVT.

V gene TRBV6-6 combines with J gene TRBJ1-2, with a weak D call TRBD1 (6 bases). Germline CDR1 and CDR2: MNHNY and SVGAGI (reference sequence). The CDR3 spans 18 residues. The V end lost 0 bases, the J end lost 3 bases, and 20 bases lay between the germline ends. The DNA of the CDR3 is TGTGCCAGCAGTTACTCGAACCTGGGACATCGCTCATACTATGGCTACACCTTC. Translating it yields CASSYSNLGHRSYYGYTF.

The chain is built from TRBV12-3 or TRBV12-4 and TRBJ1-4; TRBD1 is a possible D gene (5 bases). The CDR3 has 13 amino acids. V was cut by 7 bases and J by 8 bases, with 14 bases left in between. The CDR3 protein is CASTRAGWEKLFF. Written as DNA, the CDR3 is TGTGCCAGCACCCGGGCAGGGTGGGAAAAACTGTTTTTT.

This clonotype was found many times. The chain recombines TRBV3-1 with TRBJ2-3; 11 bases align to TRBD2. J was trimmed by 0 bases and V by 2 bases; bases with no gene match: 4. Germline loops: CDR1 LGHDT, CDR2 YNNKEL (reference sequence). This CDR3 comprises 17 residues. The CDR3 spells CASSQNSGGGSTDTQYF. The CDR3 DNA reads TGTGCCAGCAGCCAAAATAGCGGGGGGGGTAGCACAGATACGCAGTATTTT.

V usage is TRBV30 and J usage is TRBJ2-1; TRBD2 aligns across 10 bases. This CDR3 is 18 amino acids long. Unmatched junction bases numbered 11, after V lost 3 bases and J lost 0 bases. From germline, CDR1 is GTSNPN and CDR2 SVGIG (reference sequence). The CDR3 nucleotides are TGTGCCTGGAGGGCCGTGAGGACTAGCGGACCCTCCTACAATGAGCAGTTCTTC. Its protein is CAWRAVRTSGPSYNEQFF. Drawing the rest from reference TRBV30 and TRBJ2-1, the complete variable domain is SQTIHQWPATLVQPVGSPLSLECTVEGTSNPNLYWYRQAAGRGLQLLFYSVGIGQISSEVPQNLSASRPQDRQFILSSKKLLLSDSGFYLCAWRAVRTSGPSYNEQFFGPGTRLTVL.